This T cell receptor (beta chain) appears in the sequencing data of a study of regulatory T cells in long-lasting Graves disease. Of note for this clonotype: Its antigen is unknown.

CDR3 length equals 17 residues. Losses at the gene ends were 5 bases for V and 6 bases for J; bases not matched to a gene: 11. In germline, CDR1 is LNHNV, CDR2 YYDKDF (reference sequence). Study-wide findings and caveats: Limited sample numbers may have lowered accuracy. TCR diversity in persistent Graves' patients was below that of newly diagnosed ones.

Time point indicated: persistent/refractory GD, antithyroid drugs over 5 years with positive TRAb. The authors made the TCR library using RNA they extracted from PBMCs. An endocrinology department located in Xi'an, China, was where the patients came from. Library construction for TCR beta used iRepertoire HTBI primers and Arm-PCR of CDR3 regions. TCRdb fed the multiplex PCR reads into MiXCR, producing one record per CDR3 protein. The table records 700,000 or so distinct CDR3 sequences, around 30% of them present only once. The chain is built from TRBV15 and TRBJ1-5, with TRBD1 matching over 12 bases. The clonotype was recovered from a female donor with Graves disease. The input for sequencing was peripheral blood mononuclear cells (PBMCs), taken when the disease was refractory, from a patient treated with antithyroid drugs. The CDR3 DNA sequence: TGTGCCACCAGCTCCGGGACAGGGGGCGGACGGGGTCAGCCCCAGCATTTT. As protein: CATSSGTGGGRGQPQHF.